The 19 T cell receptor beta chains reported below all come from one sample, sequenced in a study of blood T cell repertoires in COVID-19. TCRdb keeps only in-frame clones here, not all; method: immunoSEQ multiplex PCR. The table includes about 70,000 clones, 80% to 90% detected once. Sequencing was performed on peripheral blood. All receptors derive from a man over 45 with acute or convalescent COVID-19.

The chain is built from TRBV3-1 (or the pseudogene TRBV3-2) and TRBJ2-1; TRBD2 agrees at 8 bases. This CDR3 is built from 17 residues. CDR1 is LGHDT and CDR2 is YNNKEL in the germline V gene (reference sequence). The J segment lost 0 bases and the V segment lost 3 bases, leaving 7 bases of the junction unmatched. CDR3 nucleotide sequence: TGTGCCAGCAGCCATGGGCAGCGGGGGAGCTCCTACAATGAGCAGTTCTTC. As protein: CASSHGQRGSSYNEQFF.

The chain uses TRBV28 and TRBJ1-3; D may be TRBD1 (6 bases). Germline CDR1 MDHEN, CDR2 SYDVKM. Trimming stripped 11 bases from V and 2 bases from J, with 16 bases between. This CDR3 is 14 amino acids long. The CDR3 DNA is TGTGCCTGCAAACAGGGAAGGACTGGAAACACCATATATTTT. Its translation: CACKQGRTGNTIYF.

The chain has TRBV21-1 and TRBJ2-5; the table's D call, TRBD1, was not checked against the DNA. TRBV21-1 is a recognized pseudogene. The CDR3 sequence is 16 residues long. CDR3 coding DNA: TGTGCCAGCAGCACTCCCCGCGACAGGGACCAAGAGACCCAGTACTTC. Its translation: CASSTPRDRDQETQYF.

The rearrangement links TRBV11-2 to TRBJ2-1; 8 bases are shared with TRBD2. The ends lost 0 bases at V and 4 bases at J; junction bases unmatched: 14. Germline CDR1 and CDR2: SGHAT and FQNNGV. This CDR3 has 19 amino acids. As DNA, the CDR3 is TGTGCCAGCAGCTTAGAAGGGGGACTAGAGGGTTCCCAGTACAATGAGCAGTTCTTC. Its translation: CASSLEGGLEGSQYNEQFF.

The chain carries TRBV6-5 and TRBJ2-1, with 10 bases aligning to TRBD2. J gave up 4 bases and V 2 bases, and 5 bases lay outside the gene matches. Germline values: CDR1 MNHEY, CDR2 SVGAGI. The CDR3 is 16 amino acids. The CDR3 here is CASSYNKAGGYNEQFF. The CDR3 DNA sequence: TGTGCCAGCAGTTACAATAAAGCGGGAGGGTACAATGAGCAGTTCTTC.

The gene calls are TRBV4-2 and TRBJ1-2; 8 nucleotides match TRBD1. The CDR3 covers 15 residues. CDR1 is LGHNA and CDR2 is YNFKEQ in the germline V gene. V was pared by 0 bases and J by 6 bases, with 6 bases of the junction left unmatched. The CDR3 is CASSQEGVRGHGYTF. CDR3 DNA: TGTGCCAGCAGCCAAGAAGGAGTCAGGGGGCATGGCTACACCTTC.

The chain uses TRBV2 and TRBJ1-1; D is unclear. In germline, CDR1 is SNHLY, CDR2 FYNNEI. Trimming removed 7 bases at V and 2 bases at J, with 8 bases between. CDR3 length equals 12 residues. The CDR3 region has the DNA TGTGCCAGCACCATAGCAAACACTGAAGCTTTCTTT. Amino acid sequence: CASTIANTEAFF.

J is TRBJ2-7 and V is TRBV27; D unresolved. This CDR3 spans 14 amino acids. Trimming stripped 3 bases from V and 0 bases from J, with 9 bases between. CDR1 MNHEY and CDR2 SMNVEV come from the germline V gene (reference sequence). This CDR3 reads CASSFGADSYEQYF. CDR3 in DNA: TGTGCCAGCAGTTTCGGAGCTGACTCCTACGAGCAGTACTTC.

The V gene is TRBV4-2, the J gene TRBJ2-7; 9 bases agree with TRBD2. The ends lost 0 bases at V and 3 bases at J; junction bases unmatched: 6. This CDR3 region has 16 residues. CDR1 is LGHNA and CDR2 is YNFKEQ in the germline V gene. This chain's CDR3 is CASSQDRLAENYEQYF. Here the CDR3 DNA reads TGTGCCAGCAGCCAAGACAGACTAGCGGAGAACTACGAGCAGTACTTC.

The chain links TRBV19 to TRBJ2-3; TRBD2 might be the D (6 bases). Germline V gene lookup returns CDR1 LNHDA and CDR2 SQIVND (reference sequence). This CDR3 comprises 16 residues. V was shortened by 3 bases and J by 1 base, with 14 bases between the two germline ends. The CDR3, as DNA: TGTGCCAGTAGTATTCTTGCGGGGCAGGGCACAGATACGCAGTATTTT. Translated, it gives CASSILAGQGTDTQYF. Full variable domain (remainder filled in from reference TRBV19 and TRBJ2-3): DGGITQSPKYLFRKEGQNVTLSCEQNLNHDAMYWYRQDPGQGLRLIYYSQIVNDFQKGDIAEGYSVSREKKESFPLTVTSAQKNPTAFYLCASSILAGQGTDTQYFGPGTRLTVL.

The rearrangement uses TRBV5-5 and TRBJ2-7; TRBD1 matches 7 bases. The J segment lost 0 bases and the V segment lost 4 bases, leaving 7 bases of the junction unmatched. This CDR3 is 15 amino acids long. Germline CDR1 reads SGHKS; CDR2 reads YYEKEE (reference sequence). The CDR3 protein is CASSPLGQSSYEQYF. In DNA form, the CDR3 reads TGTGCCAGCAGCCCCTTGGGACAGAGCTCCTACGAGCAGTACTTC.

V is TRBV18 and J is TRBJ1-1; the match to TRBD1 covers 8 bases. V trimming: 6 bases; J trimming: 5 bases; junction bases outside the gene matches: 8. CDR3 length: 14 amino acids. Germline V gene lookup returns CDR1 KGHSH and CDR2 LQKENI. In nucleotides, the CDR3 is TGTGCCAGCTCTCGAGGACAGGGAAGTACTGAAGCTTTCTTT. This codes for CASSRGQGSTEAFF.

This sequence joins TRBV11-2 and TRBJ2-1; unclear D gene. V lost 5 bases and J 8 bases, leaving 16 bases between the germline ends. Germline loops: CDR1 SGHAT, CDR2 FQNNGV. This CDR3 has 14 amino acids. CDR3 residues: CASSQTILGHEQFF. CDR3 DNA: TGTGCCAGCAGCCAAACAATTCTAGGCCATGAGCAGTTCTTC.

The chain recombines TRBV28 with TRBJ2-7, with 16 bases lining up with TRBD2. Germline trimming cut 6 bases from V and 5 bases from J; bases unmatched to any gene: 4. The CDR3 is made up of 15 amino acids. Germline loops: CDR1 MDHEN, CDR2 SYDVKM. CDR3 loop: CASRRGTSGRDEQYF. In DNA, the CDR3 is TGTGCCAGCAGACGAGGGACTAGCGGGAGGGACGAGCAGTACTTC.

The CDR3 DNA sequence: TGTGCCAGTAGTATAGGTCCCGGGAAGGGTGAAAAACTGTTTTTT. Its protein product is CASSIGPGKGEKLFF. This sequence joins TRBV19 and TRBJ1-4, with D unresolved. Trimming stripped 1 base from V and 7 bases from J, with 13 bases between. CDR1 LNHDA and CDR2 SQIVND come from the germline V gene (reference sequence). CDR3 length: 15 residues. Using reference TRBV19 and TRBJ1-4 for the parts outside the CDR3, the full variable domain is DGGITQSPKYLFRKEGQNVTLSCEQNLNHDAMYWYRQDPGQGLRLIYYSQIVNDFQKGDIAEGYSVSREKKESFPLTVTSAQKNPTAFYLCASSIGPGKGEKLFFGSGTQLSVL.

This clone appeared once. The chain uses TRBV24-1 and TRBJ2-5, with 15 positions matching TRBD2. This CDR3 is 19 amino acids long. The V and J ends lost 7 bases and 4 bases, in that order; junction bases with no gene match: 15. The germline CDR1 and CDR2 sequences are KGHDR and SFDVKD. CDR3: CATSYITGTSGGIVETQYF. The DNA of the CDR3 is TGTGCCACCAGCTATATTACTGGGACTAGCGGGGGGATAGTAGAGACCCAGTACTTC.

The chain combines TRBV4-1 with TRBJ1-4, with 8 bases that match TRBD1. Germline lookup yields CDR1 MGHRA and CDR2 YSYEKL. Losses at the gene ends were 2 bases for V and 5 bases for J; bases not matched to a gene: 4. The CDR3 spans 15 residues. This CDR3 reads CASSQLGQANEKLFF. CDR3 in DNA: TGCGCCAGCAGCCAACTGGGACAGGCGAATGAAAAACTGTTTTTT.

The V gene is TRBV11-3, the J gene TRBJ2-1; 14 nucleotides match TRBD2. CDR3 length equals 15 residues. The J segment lost 9 bases and the V segment lost 4 bases, leaving 5 bases of the junction unmatched. Per the germline V gene, CDR1 is SGHNT and CDR2 is YENEEA. CDR3 sequence reads: CASSSGLAGESEQFF. The DNA of the CDR3 is TGTGCCAGCAGCTCGGGACTAGCGGGAGAGTCTGAGCAGTTCTTC.

V and J are TRBV9 and TRBJ1-1; D ambiguous. CDR3 length equals 11 residues. The germline V and J ends were trimmed by 7 bases and 4 bases, with 8 bases remaining between them. The germline gives CDR1 SGDLS, CDR2 YYNGEE. The CDR3 here is CASGGFTEAFF. The CDR3 region has the DNA TGTGCCAGCGGAGGGTTCACTGAAGCTTTCTTT.